This T cell receptor beta chain was sequenced in a study of OX40 agonist ivuxolimab in advanced cancers. For the wider study: Ivuxolimab was a fully human IgG2 agonistic monoclonal antibody targeting the costimulatory receptor OX40 (CD134). Intravenous ivuxolimab was administered to patients every 2 weeks at six dose levels: 0.01, 0.1, 0.3, 1.5, 3 and 10 mg/kg. Of the roughly 52 dose-escalation patients, hepatocellular carcinoma was present in about 20, melanoma in around 15, renal cell carcinoma in 9 and head and neck cancer in 9. The dose-escalation cohort was 82.7% male with a mean age of approximately 60 years, ranging from roughly 23 to 90. Prior anti-PD-1, anti-PD-L1 or anti-CTLA-4 therapy was permitted, and approximately 39% of dose-escalation patients had received checkpoint inhibitors. Partial responses occurred in three dose-escalation patients: two with cutaneous melanoma and one with hepatocellular carcinoma. The purpose of peripheral TCRbeta sequencing was to test whether ivuxolimab changed TCR sequence diversity and led to clonal T-cell expansion. The paper describes the monotherapy dose-escalation part (N ≈ 52 patients) of the phase I trial of ivuxolimab.

Of note for this clone: The antigen it recognizes is unknown. One base away there is no much larger clone; base qualities are not given.

For sequencing of the TCRbeta CDR3 region, genomic DNA was extracted from the sorted cells. The immunoSEQ Assay was used to sequence the TCRbeta CDR3 regions. What TCRdb holds here is the immuneACCESS table cut down to in-frame rearrangements. Part of the clones is not present; checked against another copy, under half of the missing clones reflect an unresolved V gene, and the others are unexplained. This sample gives tens of thousands of clones in total; around 90% of them show up just once. The ten largest clonotypes hold 14% of the sample. Findings and caveats that apply to the study as a whole: At doses from 0.1 to 3.0 mg/kg, clonal expansion was seen in both CD4+ and CD8+ blood T cells between baseline and week 6. After ivuxolimab, more expanded clones were found on average in CD8+ T cells than in CD4+ T cells. The antigen specificity of the peripheral T cells that underwent clonal expansion was not determined. In partial responders in the 0.1-3.0 mg/kg groups, normalized peripheral clonal expansion was found to be among the lowest, especially among CD8+ T cells. Low levels of normalized T-cell clonal expansion were also seen in some nonresponding patients.

The trial excluded patients who had a history of autoimmune disease or who were on systemic immunosuppression. Peripheral blood for TCR sequencing was collected from all dose cohorts at baseline, on cycle 4 day 1, and on cycle 7 day 1. Samples came from an open-label, multicenter, first-in-human phase I dose-escalation trial of ivuxolimab. Adults with locally advanced or metastatic melanoma, renal cell, hepatocellular, or head and neck squamous cell carcinoma were enrolled in the trial. Before TCR sequencing, CD4+ and CD8+ T cells were separately sorted from peripheral blood. V sheds 7 bases and J sheds 7 bases, leaving 14 bases between their ends. Based on the germline V gene (reference sequence), the CDR1 and CDR2 sequences are SGHNT and YYREEE. The cysteine opens and the phenylalanine closes a CDR3 of 13 amino acids. Just the 39-base CDR3 DNA is kept, in frame starting at base 1.

The rearrangement joined TRBV5-4 to TRBJ2-2; too little of a D gene remains to name it. This TCR derives from an adult with an advanced solid tumor such as melanoma, head and neck, liver or kidney cancer. Sequenced here: CD4+ or CD8+ T cells sorted from blood, sampled in a trial of the OX40 agonist ivuxolimab. The sequenced DNA is TGTGCCAGCCAAACAAACCGCTACGGGGAGCTGTTTTTT. This gives the protein CASQTNRYGELFF.